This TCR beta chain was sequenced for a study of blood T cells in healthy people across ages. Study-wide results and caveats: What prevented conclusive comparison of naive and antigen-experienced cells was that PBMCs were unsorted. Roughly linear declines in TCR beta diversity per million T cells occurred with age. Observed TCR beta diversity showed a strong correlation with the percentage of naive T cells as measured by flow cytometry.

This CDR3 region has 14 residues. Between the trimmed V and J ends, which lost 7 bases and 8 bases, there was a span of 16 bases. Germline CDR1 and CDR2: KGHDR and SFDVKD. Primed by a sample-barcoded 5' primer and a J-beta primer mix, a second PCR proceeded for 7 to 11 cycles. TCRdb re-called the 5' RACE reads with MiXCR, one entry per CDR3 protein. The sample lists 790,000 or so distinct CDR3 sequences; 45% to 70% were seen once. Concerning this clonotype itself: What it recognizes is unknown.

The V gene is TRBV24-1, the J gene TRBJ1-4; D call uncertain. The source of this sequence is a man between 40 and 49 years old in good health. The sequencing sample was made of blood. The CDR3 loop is CATSEGRAEEKLFF. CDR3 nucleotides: TGTGCCACCAGCGAAGGACGAGCGGAGGAAAAACTGTTTTTT.